These 6 T cell receptor beta chains were all obtained from the same sample, sequenced in a study of multiple sclerosis patients with progressive multifocal leukoencephalopathy. Noted time point: less than 15 months of natalizumab therapy. Assay: immunoSEQ multiplex PCR; the TCRdb copy retains only in-frame clones and omits some. The data show over 20,000 clones, around 93% seen once. Material: PBMCs, obtained from a patient treated with natalizumab. The receptors were sampled from a man aged 25-45 years with multiple sclerosis.

The chain couples TRBV12-1 to TRBJ2-1; the table assigns TRBD2, which was not confirmed against the DNA. TRBV12-1 is labeled a pseudogene. The CDR3 has 16 residues. CDR3 protein: CASILSGRDSYNEQFF. CDR3 nucleotide sequence: TGTGCCAGCATCCTTAGTGGGCGGGACTCCTACAATGAGCAGTTCTTC.

This chain links TRBV19 with TRBJ2-5, with D perhaps matching TRBD2 (7 bases). The CDR3 has 14 amino acids. Trimming stripped 6 bases from V and 5 bases from J, with 16 bases between. Germline CDR1 is LNHDA and CDR2 is SQIVND (reference sequence). This chain's CDR3 is CASRERGRGETQYF. The CDR3 coding sequence is TGTGCCAGTAGGGAGCGGGGAAGGGGGGAGACCCAGTACTTC.

The chain uses TRBV7-3 and TRBJ2-1; 7 nucleotides match TRBD2. The germline V gene encodes CDR1 SGHTA and CDR2 FQGTGA. The CDR3 is made up of 19 amino acids. Unmatched junction bases numbered 17, after V lost 2 bases and J lost 4 bases. The CDR3, as DNA: TGTGCCAGCAGCTTAGTGGCGGGAGAATCCTCCGGGACTTACAATGAGCAGTTCTTC. Translating it yields CASSLVAGESSGTYNEQFF. Variable domain in full (rest from reference TRBV7-3 and TRBJ2-1): GAGVSQTPSNKVTEKGKYVELRCDPISGHTALYWYRQSLGQGPEFLIYFQGTGAADDSGLPNDRFFAVRPEGSVSTLKIQRTERGDSAVYLCASSLVAGESSGTYNEQFFGPGTRLTVL.

The genes are TRBV27 and TRBJ2-3; 8 nucleotides line up with TRBD2. The CDR3 spans 14 residues. J lost 3 bases, V lost 6 bases, and 5 bases had no gene match. The V gene's germline CDR1 is MNHEY and CDR2 SMNVEV (reference sequence). CDR3 nucleotides: TGTGCCAGCAGCTTTAGCGGGATAACAGATACGCAGTATTTT. Its protein is CASSFSGITDTQYF.

In this sample, this clone turned up a few times. This chain joins TRBV9 and TRBJ2-2; 11 nucleotides match TRBD1. The CDR3 runs to 16 residues. Germline CDR1 reads SGDLS; CDR2 reads YYNGEE. V shed 2 bases, J shed 1 base, and the junction held 1 base outside the gene matches. Here the CDR3 reads CASSVDRGLNTGELFF. In DNA, the CDR3 is TGTGCCAGCAGCGTGGACAGGGGGCTGAACACCGGGGAGCTGTTTTTT.

The genes are TRBV7-2 and TRBJ2-2; 8 nucleotides line up with TRBD2. The CDR3 has 13 residues. V gave up 2 bases and J gave up 8 bases; unmatched junction bases: 1. Germline values: CDR1 SGHTA, CDR2 FQGNSA. The DNA for the CDR3 is TGTGCCAGCAGCTTATTAGCGGGAGGGGAGCTGTTTTTT. Its translation is CASSLLAGGELFF.